This TCR beta chain was profiled in a study of regulatory T cells in long-lasting Graves disease. This clonotype was seen a few times. HTBI primers from iRepertoire and Arm-PCR of CDR3 regions yielded the TCR beta libraries. TCRdb analysed the multiplex PCR reads with MiXCR anew, one entry per CDR3 protein. The sample lists a few hundred thousand distinct CDR3 sequences, about 15% occurring once. Specified time point: newly diagnosed GD, antithyroid drugs for less than 3 months. The TCR library was made from RNA that had been extracted from PBMCs in TRIzol. This sample was also put to use in a study of T cells in Graves' hyperthyroidism and ophthalmopathy.

Specimen: peripheral blood mononuclear cells (PBMCs), collected at new diagnosis, from a patient treated with antithyroid drugs. The receptor's source is a woman aged 18-29 years with Graves disease.

The CDR3: CASSDGRWDQPQHF. The CDR3 region has the DNA TGTGCCAGCAGTGATGGGCGGTGGGATCAGCCCCAGCATTTT. V usage is TRBV25-1 and J usage is TRBJ1-5; D call uncertain. Trimming took off 3 bases at V and 5 bases at J, with 11 bases between the two ends. CDR3 length: 14 amino acids. The V gene's germline CDR1 is MGHDK and CDR2 SYGVNS.